This T cell receptor beta chain was captured by sequencing in a study of shared clonotypes between healthy human individuals. Sequencing was performed with immunoSEQ multiplex PCR; in TCRdb, only in-frame clones are kept and a portion is missing. The repertoire has some 2,000,000 clones, roughly 94% of them found once; the top ten carry approximately 0.13%. This CDR3 region has 16 residues. Germline V gene lookup returns CDR1 SGHAT and CDR2 FQNNGV. Trimming took 1 base from V and 0 from J, leaving 12 bases between them. The sample taken for sequencing was naive CD4+ T cells sorted from blood. The subset here: CD45RA+ positively selected. The V call is TRBV11-2, the J call TRBJ1-1; D might be TRBD1 (5 bases). This clonotype was obtained from a man aged 18 to 35 in good health. CDR3: CASSLVGEVMNTEAFF. CDR3 sequence (DNA): TGTGCCAGCAGCTTAGTGGGGGAAGTTATGAACACTGAAGCTTTCTTT.